The 16 T cell receptor beta chains in this list originate from one sample, sequenced in a study of blood T cell repertoires in COVID-19. The method was immunoSEQ multiplex PCR; TCRdb's version includes in-frame clones alone and lacks a portion of them. The table shows around 300,000 clones, with around 90% occurring only once. The material sequenced was peripheral blood. The receptors shown here come from a woman aged 30 to 39 with COVID-19, enrolled during active disease.

The gene calls are TRBV29-1 and TRBJ1-2; the D gene is possibly TRBD1 (6 bases). V lost 1 base and J lost 4, with 10 bases in between. Germline V gene data show CDR1 as SQVTM and CDR2 as ANQGSEA. CDR3 length equals 13 residues. The CDR3 loop is CSVEGTGPYGYTF. CDR3 DNA sequence: TGCAGCGTTGAAGGCACAGGGCCCTATGGCTACACCTTC.

Notes on this clone: This is likely an artifact of a read error, given a far larger clone one base away. The chain recombines TRBV11-2 with TRBJ1-4, with 9 bases aligning to TRBD1. The V gene's germline CDR1 is SGHAT and CDR2 FQNNGV. With 5 bases clipped from V and 7 bases from J, the junction kept 2 bases outside the gene matches. The CDR3 totals 13 residues. In nucleotides, the CDR3 is TGTGCCAGCAGCCCGGACAGGGGTGAAAAACTGTTTTTT. It encodes CASSPDRGEKLFF.

V usage is TRBV28 and J usage is TRBJ2-3; 9 positions agree with TRBD2. The CDR3 is 16 amino acids. V dropped 2 bases and J dropped 5; count of bases not matched to a gene: 8. Germline assignment: CDR1 MDHEN and CDR2 SYDVKM. The DNA for the CDR3 is TGTGCCAGCAGTTTAGCGGCTAGCGGGACTGGAGATACGCAGTATTTT. Protein sequence: CASSLAASGTGDTQYF.

This rearrangement joins TRBV5-1 to TRBJ1-1; a weak D match, TRBD1 (5 bases). Per the germline V gene, CDR1 is SGHRS and CDR2 is YFSETQ. The CDR3 runs 15 residues. Trimming removed 3 bases at V and 1 base at J, with 13 bases between. The CDR3, as DNA: TGCGCCAGCAGCTGGGGGGTGAGGTCGAACACTGAAGCTTTCTTT. Its translation: CASSWGVRSNTEAFF.

The chain uses TRBV5-1 and TRBJ1-4; TRBD1 aligns across 7 bases. The germline V gene has CDR1 SGHRS and CDR2 YFSETQ. There are 16 residues in the CDR3. V lost 1 base and J lost 1; bases outside the gene matches: 4. The CDR3 loop reads CASSLPRGVTNEKLFF. In DNA, the CDR3 is TGCGCCAGCAGCTTGCCCAGGGGGGTAACTAATGAAAAACTGTTTTTT. The variable domain in full, completed from reference TRBV5-1 and TRBJ1-4, reads KAGVTQTPRYLIKTRGQQVTLSCSPISGHRSVSWYQQTPGQGLQFLFEYFSETQRNKGNFPGRFSGRQFSNSRSEMNVSTLELGDSALYLCASSLPRGVTNEKLFFGSGTQLSVL.

V is TRBV27 and J is TRBJ2-5; no reliable D call. The CDR3 consists of 12 residues. Trimming shortened V by 5 bases and J by 0 bases, and 4 bases separated the two germline ends. Germline CDR1 MNHEY, CDR2 SMNVEV (reference sequence). The CDR3 loop is CASSPNQETQYF. The CDR3 DNA reads as TGTGCCAGCAGTCCTAACCAAGAGACCCAGTACTTC.

The V gene is TRBV2, the J gene TRBJ1-2; 7 bases line up with TRBD1. Germline CDR1 is SNHLY and CDR2 is FYNNEI. The CDR3 is made up of 11 amino acids. After removal of 7 bases from V and 8 bases from J, the junction contained 4 bases not matched to a gene. The CDR3 bases are TGTGCCAGCAACCGGGACAGCGGCTACACCTTC. Translated: CASNRDSGYTF.

J is TRBJ1-2 and V is TRBV2; TRBD1 is a possible D gene (5 bases). The germline CDR1 and CDR2 sequences are SNHLY and FYNNEI. This CDR3 contains 14 residues. Trimming left V 6 bases short and J 6 bases short, with 17 bases between. The CDR3 DNA is TGTGCCAGCAGCGCCACAGGAACAGTGAATGGCTACACCTTC. Translated: CASSATGTVNGYTF.

This clone appeared a single time. The J gene is TRBJ1-2, the V gene TRBV27, with 7 bases fitting TRBD1. Trimming took 6 bases from V and 4 from J; bases not matched to a gene: 8. This CDR3 spans 14 amino acids. Germline assignment: CDR1 MNHEY and CDR2 SMNVEV (reference sequence). The CDR3 loop reads CASRLSRDSYGYTF. DNA of the CDR3: TGTGCCAGCAGACTATCTAGGGACAGCTATGGCTACACCTTC.

This chain links TRBV5-8 with TRBJ1-3, with D tentatively TRBD1 (5 bases). Germline V CDR1 and CDR2: SGHTS, YDEGEE. This CDR3 region has 14 residues. V was clipped by 2 bases and J by 1 base, with 7 bases between them. The CDR3: CASSLRGSGNTIYF. The CDR3 bases are TGTGCCAGCAGCTTACGGGGGTCTGGAAACACCATATATTTT.

This clone was detected only once. The rearrangement links TRBV7-3 to TRBJ2-1; D may be TRBD2 (6 bases). Trimming removed 5 bases at V and 8 bases at J, with 19 bases between. The germline V gene has CDR1 SGHTA and CDR2 FQGTGA. This CDR3 region has 15 residues. The DNA for the CDR3 is TGTGCCAGCAGCGGAACTGGGGCGGGATGGCATGAGCAGTTCTTC. Translated: CASSGTGAGWHEQFF.

The CDR3 sequence: CASSRIQGSYEQYF. The CDR3 DNA is TGTGCCAGCAGTAGGATACAGGGTTCCTACGAGCAGTACTTC. The V call is TRBV6-5, the J call TRBJ2-7, with D tentatively TRBD1 (6 bases). Per the germline V gene, CDR1 is MNHEY and CDR2 is SVGAGI. This CDR3 is built from 14 residues. The V end was cut by 5 bases, the J end by 1 base, with 12 bases between.

The chain uses TRBV9 and TRBJ1-3; D possibly corresponds to TRBD1 (6 bases). CDR3 length equals 16 residues. Germline V gives CDR1 SGDLS, CDR2 YYNGEE. V shed 4 bases and J shed 4 bases, with 18 bases lying between them. CDR3 sequence (DNA): TGTGCCAGCAGCCCCTGGGACACTTCGGCAGGAAACACCATATATTTT. Amino acid sequence: CASSPWDTSAGNTIYF. The full variable domain, in which reference TRBV9 and TRBJ1-3 provide the parts outside the CDR3, is DSGVTQTPKHLITATGQRVTLRCSPRSGDLSVYWYQQSLDQGLQFLIQYYNGEERAKGNILERFSAQQFPDLHSELNLSSLELGDSALYFCASSPWDTSAGNTIYFGEGSWLTVV.

In nucleotides, the CDR3 is TGTGCCAGCAGTAAACAGGGGGCCAAAAACATTCAGTACTTC. Residues: CASSKQGAKNIQYF. The chain links TRBV28 to TRBJ2-4; 7 bases line up with TRBD1. V was clipped by 5 bases and J by 1 base; unmatched bases: 2. The V gene's germline CDR1 is MDHEN and CDR2 SYDVKM. The CDR3 has 14 amino acids. The full variable domain, rest sourced from reference TRBV28 and TRBJ2-4, is DVKVTQSSRYLVKRTGEKVFLECVQDMDHENMFWYRQDPGLGLRLIYFSYDVKMKEKGDIPEGYSVSREKKERFSLILESASTNQTSMYLCASSKQGAKNIQYFGAGTRLSVL.

This chain joins TRBV3-1 (or the pseudogene TRBV3-2) and TRBJ2-7; possible D gene TRBD2, 6 bases. The CDR3 totals 14 residues. V lost 2 bases to trimming and J lost 2 bases, with 10 bases between them. CDR1 and CDR2 (germline): LGHDT, YNNKEL (reference sequence). CDR3: CASSQYRGTYEQYF. CDR3 nucleotides: TGTGCCAGCAGCCAATACCGGGGGACCTACGAGCAGTACTTC.

The rearrangement uses TRBV3-1 (or the pseudogene TRBV3-2) and TRBJ2-4; tentative D call: TRBD2 (6 bases). Germline V gene data show CDR1 as LGHDT and CDR2 as YNNKEL (reference sequence). The V gene lost 1 base and the J gene lost 15 bases, with 13 bases spanning the gap. This CDR3 is 12 amino acids long. As DNA, the CDR3 is TGTGCCAGCAGCCAAGTTAGTACTAGCCTGTACTTC. Translation gives CASSQVSTSLYF.